A selection of T cell receptor beta chains follows, all from one sample in a study of beta chain features in type 1 diabetes. The protocol was immunoSEQ multiplex PCR, while the TCRdb copy is restricted to in-frame clones and leaves out a portion. This sample carries around 200,000 clones, about an eighth of them seen once, and the ten largest clones take about 0.59%. Sequenced input: central memory CD4+ T cells from blood. The receptors derive from a woman between 18 and 29 years old in good health. Both conserved end residues are trimmed from each CDR3. Size is stated for part of the rows, as once, few or many counts, or as a class when the clone is expanded.

j_gene: TRBJ2-5
v_gene: TRBV7-7
abundance: NA
len: 12
CDR3aa: ASSGNRGRETQY

j_gene: TRBJ1-2
v_gene: TRBV28
abundance: few
len: 13
CDR3aa: ASSSTGDANYGYT

j_gene: TRBJ2-2
v_gene: TRBV30
abundance: few
len: 12
CDR3aa: AWGKGARTGELF

j_gene: TRBJ2-3
v_gene: TRBV28
abundance: few
len: 13
CDR3aa: ASSTAGGVVHTQY

j_gene: TRBJ2-1
v_gene: TRBV5-1
abundance: many
len: 10
CDR3aa: ASSQDSREQF

j_gene: TRBJ1-2
v_gene: TRBV30
abundance: NA
len: 10
CDR3aa: AWSRGSSGYT

j_gene: TRBJ1-4
v_gene: TRBV15
abundance: NA
len: 13
CDR3aa: ATSRDGQANEKLF

j_gene: TRBJ2-1
v_gene: TRBV19
abundance: NA
len: 9
CDR3aa: ASRDYNEQF

j_gene: TRBJ2-7
v_gene: TRBV2
abundance: NA
len: 12
CDR3aa: ASKFEAGGREQY

j_gene: TRBJ2-1
v_gene: TRBV5-6
abundance: once
len: 13
CDR3aa: ASLHFGTSGRRGF

j_gene: TRBJ2-7
v_gene: TRBV18
abundance: NA
len: 11
CDR3aa: ASSPGSANEQY

j_gene: TRBJ2-2
v_gene: TRBV18
abundance: once
len: 15
CDR3aa: ASSPRAGHSNTGELF

j_gene: TRBJ1-1
v_gene: TRBV4-2
abundance: NA
len: 13
CDR3aa: ASSYGTGPNTEAF

j_gene: TRBJ2-1
v_gene: TRBV6-1
abundance: NA
len: 13
CDR3aa: ASSEKPNSYNEQF

j_gene: TRBJ2-3
v_gene: TRBV6-1
abundance: few
len: 13
CDR3aa: ASSERQGGTDTQY

j_gene: TRBJ1-2
v_gene: TRBV7-8
abundance: NA
len: 12
CDR3aa: ASSIVQGARGYT

j_gene: TRBJ2-5
v_gene: TRBV14
abundance: NA
len: 13
CDR3aa: ASSQDRHRGETQY

j_gene: TRBJ2-7
v_gene: TRBV4-3
abundance: NA
len: 14
CDR3aa: ASSRHGTSVGYEQY

j_gene: TRBJ1-3
v_gene: TRBV30
abundance: NA
len: 12
CDR3aa: AWNLKRAGNTTY

j_gene: TRBJ2-1
v_gene: TRBV9
abundance: NA
len: 12
CDR3aa: ASSFTSSYNEQF

j_gene: TRBJ2-5
v_gene: TRBV5-1
abundance: NA
len: 11
CDR3aa: ASSLRGRETQY

j_gene: TRBJ2-5
v_gene: TRBV5-1
abundance: NA
len: 13
CDR3aa: ASSPGGQAVETQY

j_gene: TRBJ2-7
v_gene: TRBV5-1
abundance: NA
len: 14
CDR3aa: ASSPAAGTGVYEQY

j_gene: TRBJ2-1
v_gene: TRBV5-1
abundance: NA
len: 11
CDR3aa: ASSFQGQGEQF

j_gene: TRBJ1-4
v_gene: TRBV28
abundance: few
len: 13
CDR3aa: ASSTYRGLGEKLF

j_gene: TRBJ2-5
v_gene: TRBV4-2
abundance: few
len: 14
CDR3aa: ASSQAWDRVRETQY

j_gene: TRBJ2-2
v_gene: TRBV28
abundance: NA
len: 13
CDR3aa: ASSLFTGGRRELF

j_gene: TRBJ1-1
v_gene: TRBV27
abundance: few
len: 14
CDR3aa: ASSRGSRQGSTEAF

j_gene: TRBJ2-1
v_gene: TRBV18
abundance: NA
len: 11
CDR3aa: ASSELAGNEQF

j_gene: TRBJ2-1
v_gene: TRBV27
abundance: NA
len: 13
CDR3aa: ASSSPSGRVNEQF

j_gene: TRBJ2-7
v_gene: TRBV14
abundance: few
len: 13
CDR3aa: ASSQDTQGWYEQY

j_gene: NA
v_gene: TRBV18
abundance: few
len: 12
CDR3aa: ASSRDSRAYEQY

j_gene: TRBJ1-2
v_gene: TRBV19
abundance: few
len: 10
CDR3aa: ASSIRDRGYT

j_gene: TRBJ1-1
v_gene: TRBV29-1
abundance: few
len: 13
CDR3aa: SAGQSSRRNTEAF

j_gene: TRBJ1-5
v_gene: TRBV6-1
abundance: NA
len: 14
CDR3aa: ASSGTGGIGNQPQH

j_gene: TRBJ2-7
v_gene: TRBV6-6
abundance: NA
len: 12
CDR3aa: ASSYSTGPYEQY

j_gene: TRBJ2-3
v_gene: TRBV30
abundance: NA
len: 12
CDR3aa: ACIRDRRTDTQY

j_gene: TRBJ2-2
v_gene: TRBV6-5
abundance: NA
len: 12
CDR3aa: ASSYSHPTGELF

j_gene: TRBJ2-5
v_gene: TRBV7-3
abundance: NA
len: 11
CDR3aa: ASSLTRDETQY

j_gene: TRBJ2-2
v_gene: TRBV5-1
abundance: few
len: 12
CDR3aa: ASSLGEYTGELF

j_gene: TRBJ2-1
v_gene: TRBV29-1
abundance: few
len: 12
CDR3aa: SVGLAGIYNEQF

j_gene: TRBJ2-5
v_gene: TRBV18
abundance: few
len: 12
CDR3aa: ASSPMAVQETQY

j_gene: TRBJ2-6
v_gene: TRBV2
abundance: NA
len: 12
CDR3aa: ASTIHSGANVLT

j_gene: TRBJ2-7
v_gene: TRBV14
abundance: few
len: 12
CDR3aa: ASSRTRISYEQY

j_gene: TRBJ2-1
v_gene: TRBV14
abundance: NA
len: 11
CDR3aa: ASSQDSYNEQF

j_gene: TRBJ1-3
v_gene: TRBV7-9
abundance: few
len: 12
CDR3aa: ASSGLNSGNTIY

j_gene: TRBJ2-1
v_gene: TRBV9
abundance: few
len: 13
CDR3aa: ASSETSGSTMKQF

j_gene: TRBJ2-5
v_gene: TRBV9
abundance: few
len: 10
CDR3aa: ASSAFEETQY

j_gene: TRBJ1-5
v_gene: TRBV28
abundance: NA
len: 12
CDR3aa: ASTTGQHNQPQH

j_gene: TRBJ2-5
v_gene: TRBV29-1
abundance: NA
len: 11
CDR3aa: SVGNRVEETQY

j_gene: TRBJ2-4
v_gene: TRBV6-6
abundance: NA
len: 12
CDR3aa: ASGGGRAKNIQY

j_gene: TRBJ2-3
v_gene: TRBV5-1
abundance: NA
len: 13
CDR3aa: ASSIEAGDADTQY

j_gene: TRBJ2-6
v_gene: TRBV28
abundance: few
len: 13
CDR3aa: ASSTGFSGANVLT

j_gene: TRBJ2-2
v_gene: TRBV30
abundance: few
len: 11
CDR3aa: ASRSRNTGELF

j_gene: TRBJ2-5
v_gene: TRBV7-9
abundance: NA
len: 11
CDR3aa: ASSRGGLETQY

j_gene: TRBJ1-2
v_gene: TRBV15
abundance: NA
len: 15
CDR3aa: ATSPRQGRMGNYGYT

j_gene: TRBJ2-2
v_gene: TRBV11-2
abundance: NA
len: 12
CDR3aa: ASSRHAGTGELF